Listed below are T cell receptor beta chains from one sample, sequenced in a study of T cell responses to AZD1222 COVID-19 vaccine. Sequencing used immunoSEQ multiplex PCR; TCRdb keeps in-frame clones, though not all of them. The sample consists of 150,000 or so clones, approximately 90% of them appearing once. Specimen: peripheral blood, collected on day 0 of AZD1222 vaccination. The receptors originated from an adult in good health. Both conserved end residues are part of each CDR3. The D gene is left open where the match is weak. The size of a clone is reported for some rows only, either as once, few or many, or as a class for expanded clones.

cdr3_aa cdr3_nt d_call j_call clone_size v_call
CASSFEGDISYNEQFF TGTGCCAGCAGCTTTGAGGGGGACATCTCCTACAATGAGCAGTTCTTC NA TRBJ2-1 NA TRBV7-3
CASTGDRGTDTQYF TGTGCCAGCACTGGGGACAGGGGGACAGATACGCAGTATTTT NA TRBJ2-3 once TRBV21-1
CASRSSGPGAWNEQFF TGTGCCAGCAGATCCTCCGGCCCGGGCGCTTGGAATGAGCAGTTCTTC NA TRBJ2-1 NA TRBV3-1/TRBV3-2
CASSLGSREGTEAFF TGTGCCAGCAGCTTGGGGAGCAGGGAGGGCACTGAAGCTTTCTTT NA TRBJ1-1 few TRBV5-8
CASSPRNKETQYF TGTGCCAGCTCCCCGCGTAATAAAGAGACCCAGTACTTC NA TRBJ2-5 NA TRBV18
CASSLYLPQETQYF TGCGCCAGCAGCTTGTACTTGCCCCAAGAGACCCAGTACTTC NA TRBJ2-5 NA TRBV5-1
CASSLQGFNEKLFF TGTGCCAGTAGTCTACAGGGCTTTAATGAAAAACTGTTTTTT NA TRBJ1-4 NA TRBV19
CASREGMRTEAFF TGTGCCAGTCGTGAAGGGATGAGGACTGAAGCTTTCTTT NA TRBJ1-1 NA TRBV19
CASSARGLAGGRGETQYF TGTGCCAGCAGCGCCCGAGGACTAGCGGGGGGGCGGGGAGAGACCCAGTACTTC TRBD2 TRBJ2-5 NA TRBV7-2
CASSLDRSYGYTF TGTGCCAGCAGCTTGGACCGGTCCTATGGCTACACCTTC NA TRBJ1-2 NA TRBV7-9
CASSMGQTNEKLFF TGTGCCAGCTCAATGGGACAAACTAATGAAAAACTGTTTTTT NA TRBJ1-4 once TRBV18
CASSPAQDTEAFF TGTGCCAGCTCACCGGCCCAAGACACTGAAGCTTTCTTT NA TRBJ1-1 few TRBV18
CASSLWVGGDTEAFF TGCGCCAGCAGCTTGTGGGTAGGAGGGGACACTGAAGCTTTCTTT NA TRBJ1-1 NA TRBV5-1
CASSSFGEYSNQPQHF TGTGCCAGCAGTTCGTTCGGGGAGTATAGCAATCAGCCCCAGCATTTT NA TRBJ1-5 NA TRBV6-5
CASSHSCQFGTQYF TGTGCCAGCAGCCACTCCTGCCAATTCGGGACCCAGTACTTC NA TRBJ2-5 NA TRBV3-1/TRBV3-2
CASTEGATNEKLFF TGTGCCAGCACCGAGGGGGCGACTAATGAAAAACTGTTTTTT TRBD1 TRBJ1-4 NA TRBV2
CASSSAGGGTSYEQYF TGTGCCAGCAGTTCTGCGGGCGGGGGAACCTCCTACGAGCAGTACTTC TRBD2 TRBJ2-7 once TRBV7-2
CASSLGGNRYTEAFF TGTGCCAGCAGCTTGGGGGGGAATAGGTACACTGAAGCTTTCTTT NA TRBJ1-1 NA TRBV5-6
CSVEVETGWNTGELFF TGCAGCGTTGAAGTTGAGACAGGGTGGAACACCGGGGAGCTGTTTTTT TRBD1 TRBJ2-2 NA TRBV29-1